Presented here are 8 T cell receptor beta chains from one specimen sequenced in a study of blood T cell repertoires in COVID-19. Libraries were prepared by immunoSEQ multiplex PCR; TCRdb keeps only in-frame clonotypes and omits some of them. Here the sample spans more than 300,000 clones, about 89% being singletons. The specimen sequenced was peripheral blood. These receptors were taken from a man between 18 and 35 years old who had recovered from COVID-19.

This rearrangement joins TRBV6-5 to TRBJ2-7; 10 bases map to TRBD2. The CDR3 covers 15 residues. Germline V gene sequence: CDR1 MNHEY, CDR2 SVGAGI. V lost 6 bases, J lost 3 bases, and 8 bases stayed unmatched. CDR3 region: CASRSMTSGYYEQYF. DNA for the CDR3: TGTGCCAGCAGATCCATGACTAGCGGGTACTACGAGCAGTACTTC.

The chain uses TRBV18 and TRBJ1-1; D unresolved. The germline V and J ends were trimmed by 2 bases and 6 bases, with 13 bases remaining between them. The germline gives CDR1 KGHSH, CDR2 LQKENI. This CDR3 is built from 14 residues. DNA for the CDR3: TGTGCCAGCTCACCAATGAGGGAATCTGCTGAAGCTTTCTTT. This translates into CASSPMRESAEAFF.

The V call is TRBV7-9, the J call TRBJ1-2; possibly TRBD1 for D (6 bases). Germline V gene lookup returns CDR1 SEHNR and CDR2 FQNEAQ (reference sequence). Trimming shortened V by 1 base and J by 3 bases, and 12 bases separated the two germline ends. This CDR3 region has 15 residues. The CDR3 here is CASSLGTEAYYGYTF. CDR3 in DNA: TGTGCCAGCAGCTTAGGGACAGAGGCTTACTATGGCTACACCTTC.

The chain carries TRBV20-1 and TRBJ1-1; D ambiguous. The CDR3 spans 11 residues. Germline CDR1 DFQATT, CDR2 SNEGSKA (reference sequence). The CDR3 here is CSPSGFTEAFF. The CDR3 DNA reads TGCAGCCCCAGCGGGTTCACTGAAGCTTTCTTT.

The chain has TRBV27 and TRBJ2-7; 8 bases are shared with TRBD2. Per the germline V gene, CDR1 is MNHEY and CDR2 is SMNVEV (reference sequence). The CDR3 contains 15 residues. The V gene end was trimmed by 3 bases and the J gene end by 6 bases; junction bases not matched to a gene: 10. CDR3 amino acids: CASSFSRGGFSEQYF. CDR3 DNA sequence: TGTGCCAGCAGTTTCAGCCGGGGGGGCTTCAGCGAGCAGTACTTC.

The CDR3 sequence: CAISDQGLGTEAFF. CDR3 bases: TGTGCCATCAGTGACCAGGGTCTAGGCACTGAAGCTTTCTTT. The chain couples TRBV10-3 to TRBJ1-1, with a possible D match to TRBD1 (5 bases). The V end was cut by 3 bases, the J end by 4 bases, with 12 bases between. Looked up from germline, CDR1 is ENHRY and CDR2 is SYGVKD. CDR3 size: 14 residues.

This clone came up a few times. The rearrangement uses TRBV18 and TRBJ1-2, with unresolved D. Per germline, CDR1 KGHSH and CDR2 LQKENI. The CDR3 length is 16 residues. Trimming cost V 2 bases and J 0 bases, with 13 bases left between them. CDR3 nucleotide sequence: TGTGCCAGCTCACCAGGAGCGGGCGCAGCTAACTATGGCTACACCTTC. Protein sequence: CASSPGAGAANYGYTF.

J is TRBJ1-1 and V is TRBV6-6; D ambiguous. V lost 0 bases to trimming and J lost 5 bases, with 10 bases between them. CDR1 is MNHNY and CDR2 is SVGAGI in the germline V gene (reference sequence). The CDR3 loop spans 14 amino acids. CDR3 nucleotides: TGTGCCAGCAGTTACTCGAACCCGGGGACTGAAGCTTTCTTT. This translates into CASSYSNPGTEAFF.